The clone carrying this TCR beta chain was seen at least ten times. Its antigen is currently unknown. There are 15 residues in the CDR3. Trimming pared 5 bases from V and 0 bases from J, leaving 11 bases between. CDR1 is SGHTA, CDR2 FQGNSA, per germline. The source of the sample is a study of response to subunit inactivated influenza vaccine. Study-level points and caveats: Authors suggested few new T cells are recruited by each seasonal influenza vaccination.

TCRdb re-derived calls from the RT-PCR reads in MiXCR, one entry per CDR3 protein. The sample holds a few hundred thousand distinct CDR3 sequences; about 7.2% are singletons and the top ten take over 10%. V usage is TRBV7-2 and J usage is TRBJ2-1; D ambiguous. Sample: PBMCs from blood, taken about 23 months after vaccination. The receptor's source is a man between 50 and 70 years old who received an inactivated influenza vaccine. The DNA of the CDR3 is TGTGCCAGCAGCGTGAGCGTAAGCTCCTACAATGAGCAGTTCTTC. This encodes CASSVSVSSYNEQFF.